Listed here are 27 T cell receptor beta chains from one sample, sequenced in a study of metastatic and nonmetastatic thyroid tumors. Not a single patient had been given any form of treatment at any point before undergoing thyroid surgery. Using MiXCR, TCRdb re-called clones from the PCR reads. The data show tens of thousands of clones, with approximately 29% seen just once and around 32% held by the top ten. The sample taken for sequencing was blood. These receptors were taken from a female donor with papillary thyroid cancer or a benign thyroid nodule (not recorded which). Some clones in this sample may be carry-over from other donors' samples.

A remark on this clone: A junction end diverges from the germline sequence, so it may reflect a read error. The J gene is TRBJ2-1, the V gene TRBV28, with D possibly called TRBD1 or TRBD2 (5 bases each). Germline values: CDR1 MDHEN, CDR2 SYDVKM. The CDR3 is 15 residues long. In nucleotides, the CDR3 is TGTGCCAGCAGCCCCCCCCGGGGACCAAGTAATGAGCAGTTATTC. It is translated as CASSPPRGPSNEQLF.

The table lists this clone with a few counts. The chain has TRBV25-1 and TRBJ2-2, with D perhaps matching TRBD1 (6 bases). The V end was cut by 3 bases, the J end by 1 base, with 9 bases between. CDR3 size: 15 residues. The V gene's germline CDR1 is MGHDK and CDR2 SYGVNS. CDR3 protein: CASSDYRENTGELFF. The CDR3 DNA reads TGTGCCAGCAGTGACTACAGGGAGAACACCGGGGAGCTGTTTTTT.

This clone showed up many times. The CDR3 nucleotides are TGTGCCAGCAGCCCCAAACAGGGACACTACGAGCAGTACTTC. Translating gives CASSPKQGHYEQYF. The genes are TRBV27 and TRBJ2-7; tentatively, D is TRBD1 (6 bases). V was shortened by 6 bases and J by 3 bases, with 15 bases between the two germline ends. There are 14 residues in the CDR3. CDR1 is MNHEY and CDR2 is SMNVEV in the germline V gene (reference sequence).

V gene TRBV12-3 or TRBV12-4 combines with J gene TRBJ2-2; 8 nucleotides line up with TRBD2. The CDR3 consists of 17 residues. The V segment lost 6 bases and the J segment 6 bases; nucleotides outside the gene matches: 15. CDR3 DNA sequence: TGTGCCAGCAGCCTCCCCCCGGGACTAGGTAGAGCCGGGGAGCTGTTTTTT. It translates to CASSLPPGLGRAGELFF.

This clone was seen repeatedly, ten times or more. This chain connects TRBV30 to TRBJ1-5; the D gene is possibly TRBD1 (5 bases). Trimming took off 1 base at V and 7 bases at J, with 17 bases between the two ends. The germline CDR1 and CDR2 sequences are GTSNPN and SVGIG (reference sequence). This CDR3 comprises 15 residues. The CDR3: CAWSAGGVSWQPQHF. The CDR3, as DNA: TGTGCCTGGAGTGCTGGGGGGGTTTCGTGGCAGCCCCAGCATTTT.

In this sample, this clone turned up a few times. CDR3 protein: CASSVGSSEQYF. In DNA form, the CDR3 reads TGCGCCAGCAGCGTAGGATCATCCGAGCAGTACTTC. The chain uses TRBV5-1 and TRBJ2-7; D remains ambiguous. The germline V gene encodes CDR1 SGHRS and CDR2 YFSETQ. The CDR3 totals 12 residues. V lost 4 bases to trimming and J lost 6 bases, with 11 bases between them.

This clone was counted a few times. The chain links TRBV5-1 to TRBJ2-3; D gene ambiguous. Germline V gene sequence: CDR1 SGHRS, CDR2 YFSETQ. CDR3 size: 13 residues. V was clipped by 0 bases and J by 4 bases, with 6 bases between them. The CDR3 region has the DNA TGCGCCAGCAGCTTGGACGACGCAGATACGCAGTATTTT. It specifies CASSLDDADTQYF.

The CDR3 sequence is CSAGGQGVVLYEQYF. CDR3 coding DNA: TGCAGTGCTGGTGGACAGGGGGTGGTTTTGTACGAGCAGTACTTC. V and J are TRBV20-1 and TRBJ2-7; TRBD1 matches 10 bases. Germline CDR1 is DFQATT and CDR2 is SNEGSKA (reference sequence). J lost 4 bases, V lost 5 bases, and 11 bases had no gene match. CDR3 size: 15 residues.

The CDR3 DNA is TGCGCCAGCAGCCAAGAAGGGTCGAACACTGAAGCTTTCTTT. Protein sequence: CASSQEGSNTEAFF. This sequence joins TRBV4-3 and TRBJ1-1, with unresolved D. The ends were cut back, 0 bases at V and 1 base at J, with 6 bases in the middle. The germline V gene has CDR1 LGHNA and CDR2 YSLEER. The CDR3 totals 14 residues.

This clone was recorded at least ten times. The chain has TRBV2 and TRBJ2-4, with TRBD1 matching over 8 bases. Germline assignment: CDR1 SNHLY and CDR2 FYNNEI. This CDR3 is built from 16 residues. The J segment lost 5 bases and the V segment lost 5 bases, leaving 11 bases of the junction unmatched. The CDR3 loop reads CASSQHEGQVQNIQYF. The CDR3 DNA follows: TGTGCCAGCAGTCAACACGAGGGACAGGTCCAAAACATTCAGTACTTC.

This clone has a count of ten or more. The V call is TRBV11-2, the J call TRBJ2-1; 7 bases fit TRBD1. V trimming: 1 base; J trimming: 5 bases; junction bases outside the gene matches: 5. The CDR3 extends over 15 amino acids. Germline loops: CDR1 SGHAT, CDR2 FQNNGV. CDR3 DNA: TGTGCCAGCAGCTTAGTATTAGGGACAGACAATGAGCAGTTCTTC. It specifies CASSLVLGTDNEQFF.

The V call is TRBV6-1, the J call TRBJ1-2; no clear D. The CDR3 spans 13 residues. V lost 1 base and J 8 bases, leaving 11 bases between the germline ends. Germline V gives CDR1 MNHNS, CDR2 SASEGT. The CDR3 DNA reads TGTGCCAGCAGTGAAGAGGCTGGGTCCGGCTACACCTTC. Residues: CASSEEAGSGYTF.

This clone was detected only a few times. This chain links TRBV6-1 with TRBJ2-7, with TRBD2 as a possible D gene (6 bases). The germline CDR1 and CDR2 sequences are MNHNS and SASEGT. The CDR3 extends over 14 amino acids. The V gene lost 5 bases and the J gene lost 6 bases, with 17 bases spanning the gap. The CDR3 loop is CASSPGGVSSEQYF. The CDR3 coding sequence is TGTGCCAGCAGTCCAGGCGGGGTCTCGAGCGAGCAGTACTTC.

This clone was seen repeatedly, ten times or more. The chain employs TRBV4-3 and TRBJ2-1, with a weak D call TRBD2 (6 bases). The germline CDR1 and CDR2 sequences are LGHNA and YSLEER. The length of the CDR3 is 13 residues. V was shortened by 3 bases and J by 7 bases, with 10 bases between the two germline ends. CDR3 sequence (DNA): TGCGCCAGCAGCCAGATTGGGGGGAATGAGCAGTTCTTC. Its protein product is CASSQIGGNEQFF.

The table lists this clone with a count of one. As DNA, the CDR3 is TGCGCCAGCAGCTTGAGTAGCACAGATACGCAGTATTTT. This translates into CASSLSSTDTQYF. The chain has TRBV5-1 and TRBJ2-3; D not resolved. The length of the CDR3 is 13 residues. With 1 base removed from V and 0 bases from J, the gap between germline ends came to 3 bases. CDR1 and CDR2 (germline): SGHRS, YFSETQ.

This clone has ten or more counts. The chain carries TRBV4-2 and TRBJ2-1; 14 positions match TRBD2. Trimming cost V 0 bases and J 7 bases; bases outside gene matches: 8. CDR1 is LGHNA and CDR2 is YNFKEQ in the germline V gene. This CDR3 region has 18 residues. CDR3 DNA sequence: TGTGCCAGCAGCCAAGAGCGCCCTGGGACTAGCGGGAGAAATGAGCAGTTCTTC. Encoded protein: CASSQERPGTSGRNEQFF.

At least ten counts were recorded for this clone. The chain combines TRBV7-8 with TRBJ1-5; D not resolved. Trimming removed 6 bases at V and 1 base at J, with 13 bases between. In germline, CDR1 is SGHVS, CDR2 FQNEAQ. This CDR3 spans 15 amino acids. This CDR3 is CASSPSPNSNQPQHF. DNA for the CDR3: TGTGCCAGCAGTCCTAGCCCAAACAGCAATCAGCCCCAGCATTTT.

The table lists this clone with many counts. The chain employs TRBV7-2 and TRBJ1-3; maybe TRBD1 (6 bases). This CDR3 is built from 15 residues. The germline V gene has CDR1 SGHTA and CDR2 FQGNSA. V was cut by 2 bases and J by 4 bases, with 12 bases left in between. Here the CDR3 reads CASSLYRDPGNTIYF. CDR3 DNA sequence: TGTGCCAGCAGCTTATACAGGGATCCAGGAAACACCATATATTTT.

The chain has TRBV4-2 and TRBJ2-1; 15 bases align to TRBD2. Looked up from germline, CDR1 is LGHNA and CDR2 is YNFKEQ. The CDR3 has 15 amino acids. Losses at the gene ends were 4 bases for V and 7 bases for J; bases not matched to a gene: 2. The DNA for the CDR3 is TGTGCCAGCAGCCGTGGGACTAGCGGGAGGAATGAGCAGTTCTTC. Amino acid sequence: CASSRGTSGRNEQFF.

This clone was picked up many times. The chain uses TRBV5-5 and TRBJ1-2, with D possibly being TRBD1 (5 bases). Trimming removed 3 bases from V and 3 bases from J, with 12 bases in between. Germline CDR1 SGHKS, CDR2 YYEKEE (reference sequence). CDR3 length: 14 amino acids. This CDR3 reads CASSSGHPDYGYTF. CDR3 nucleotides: TGTGCCAGCAGCTCCGGACACCCAGACTATGGCTACACCTTC. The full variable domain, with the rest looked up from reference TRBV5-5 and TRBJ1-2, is DAGVTQSPTHLIKTRGQQVTLRCSPISGHKSVSWYQQVLGQGPQFIFQYYEKEERGRGNFPDRFSARQFPNYSSELNVNALLLGDSALYLCASSSGHPDYGYTFGSGTRLTVV.

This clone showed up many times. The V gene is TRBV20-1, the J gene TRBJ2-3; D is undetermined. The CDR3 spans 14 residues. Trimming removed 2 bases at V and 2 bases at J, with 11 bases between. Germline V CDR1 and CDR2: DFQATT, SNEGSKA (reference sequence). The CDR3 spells CSARPRTLTDTQYF. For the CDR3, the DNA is TGCAGTGCTAGACCCCGAACCCTCACAGATACGCAGTATTTT.

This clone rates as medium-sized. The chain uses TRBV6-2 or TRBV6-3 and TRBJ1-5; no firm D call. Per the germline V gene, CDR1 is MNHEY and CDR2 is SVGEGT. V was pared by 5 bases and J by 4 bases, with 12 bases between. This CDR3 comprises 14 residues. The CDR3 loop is CASSPVTENQPQHF. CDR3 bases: TGTGCCAGCAGTCCCGTGACTGAGAATCAGCCCCAGCATTTT.

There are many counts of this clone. CDR3 sequence reads: CASREGNTEAFF. The CDR3 nucleotides are TGTGCCAGCAGGGAGGGGAACACTGAAGCTTTCTTT. The chain employs TRBV27 and TRBJ1-1; no clear D. The V end lost 6 bases, the J end lost 1 base, and 6 bases lay between the germline ends. The CDR3 length is 12 residues. Germline CDR1 is MNHEY and CDR2 is SMNVEV (reference sequence).

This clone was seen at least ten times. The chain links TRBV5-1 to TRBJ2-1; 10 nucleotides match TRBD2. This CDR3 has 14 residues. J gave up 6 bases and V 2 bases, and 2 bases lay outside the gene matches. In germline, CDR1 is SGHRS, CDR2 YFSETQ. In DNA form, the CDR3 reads TGCGCCAGCAGCTTCCGGACTAGCGGCAATGAGCAGTTCTTC. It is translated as CASSFRTSGNEQFF.

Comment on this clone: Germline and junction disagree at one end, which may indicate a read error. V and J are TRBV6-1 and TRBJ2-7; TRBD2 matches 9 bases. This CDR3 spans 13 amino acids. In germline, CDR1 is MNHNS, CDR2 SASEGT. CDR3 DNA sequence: TGTGACAGCAGCCTAGCGGGGACCTACGAGCCGTACTTC. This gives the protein CDSSLAGTYEPYF.

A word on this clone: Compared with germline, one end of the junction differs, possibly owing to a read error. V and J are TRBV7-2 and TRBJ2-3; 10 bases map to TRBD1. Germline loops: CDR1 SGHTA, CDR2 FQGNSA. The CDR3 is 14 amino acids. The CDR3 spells CASRPTGGLDTRYF. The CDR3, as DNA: TGTGCCAGCAGACCGACAGGGGGCCTAGATACGCGGTATTTT.

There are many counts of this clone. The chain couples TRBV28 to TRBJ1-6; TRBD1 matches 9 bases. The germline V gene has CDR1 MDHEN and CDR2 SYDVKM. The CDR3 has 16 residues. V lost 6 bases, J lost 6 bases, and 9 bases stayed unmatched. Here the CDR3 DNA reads TGTGCCAGCAGGCCAACAGGGGGCGCGGGTAATTCACCCCTCCACTTT. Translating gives CASRPTGGAGNSPLHF.